The 21 T cell receptor beta chains reported below all come from one sample, sequenced in a study of T cells in Graves' hyperthyroidism and ophthalmopathy. RNA transcripts served as the template for amplifying TCR beta CDR3 regions. The TCR CDR3 first-round RT-PCR relied on the HTBI primer set. One entry per CDR3 protein results from TCRdb running MiXCR on the multiplex PCR reads. The table has 560,000 or so distinct CDR3 sequences, under 60% seen once. Sequencing used peripheral blood or thyroid tissue (not recorded which). The receptors originated from a woman in her late teens or twenties with Graves' hyperthyroidism.

The chain is built from TRBV29-1 and TRBJ1-2, with TRBD1 matching over 9 bases. V was clipped by 7 bases and J by 6 bases; unmatched bases: 9. Germline assignment: CDR1 SQVTM and CDR2 ANQGSEA. The CDR3 runs to 13 residues. CDR3 in DNA: TGCAGCGCTAGACAGGGGGACGGGGATGGCTACACCTTC. Its translation: CSARQGDGDGYTF.

This chain links TRBV24-1 with TRBJ1-2, with 9 bases lining up with TRBD1. CDR3 length equals 14 residues. CDR1 is KGHDR, CDR2 SFDVKD, per germline. Trimming removed 9 bases from V and 8 bases from J; junction bases left unmatched: 12. Here the CDR3 DNA reads TGTGCCACCCCTCCTAGGACAGGGGTAGGAGGCTACACCTTC. Protein product: CATPPRTGVGGYTF.

This chain joins TRBV20-1 and TRBJ1-5, with D tentatively TRBD1 (6 bases). In germline, CDR1 is DFQATT, CDR2 SNEGSKA (reference sequence). Trimming shortened V by 6 bases and J by 0 bases, and 15 bases separated the two germline ends. The CDR3 runs to 15 residues. The CDR3 loop is CSAGGGRHSNQPQHF. In nucleotides, the CDR3 is TGCAGTGCGGGAGGGGGGAGACATAGCAATCAGCCCCAGCATTTT.

The rearrangement links TRBV5-1 to TRBJ2-7; D not resolved. V was trimmed by 6 bases and J by 2 bases, leaving 15 bases between them. Per germline, CDR1 SGHRS and CDR2 YFSETQ. CDR3 size: 14 residues. In nucleotides, the CDR3 is TGCGCCAGCACGGATACCAGCTTGACCTACGAGCAGTACTTC. This translates into CASTDTSLTYEQYF.

Comments on this clonotype: A read error may be the cause here, since a much bigger clone is one base away. V usage is TRBV2 and J usage is TRBJ2-7; D not certain. Looked up from germline, CDR1 is SNHLY and CDR2 is FYNNEI. This CDR3 region has 12 residues. With 4 bases removed from V and 2 bases from J, the gap between germline ends came to 6 bases. CDR3 region: CASSGRTYEQYF. Written as DNA, the CDR3 is TGTGCCAGCAGTGGGCGGACCTACGAGCAGTACTTC.

Of note for this clonotype: At one boundary the junction diverges from the germline segment, which might be a read error. The chain has TRBV7-8 and TRBJ2-5; tentatively, D is TRBD1 (5 bases). The CDR3 spans 9 residues. The germline V gene has CDR1 SGHVS and CDR2 FQNEAQ. The CDR3 DNA follows: TGTGCCAGCAGCTTAGGGACACACTTC. Its translation: CASSLGTHF.

This chain joins TRBV12-3 or TRBV12-4 and TRBJ2-5; 12 bases agree with TRBD2. The CDR3 has 13 amino acids. This CDR3 reads CARPGLAGETQYF. CDR3 nucleotide sequence: TGTGCTAGACCGGGACTAGCGGGAGAGACCCAGTACTTC.

This clonotype was counted only a few times. V and J are TRBV7-8 and TRBJ1-4; D not resolved. The V gene's germline CDR1 is SGHVS and CDR2 FQNEAQ. CDR3 size: 14 residues. The V gene lost 5 bases and the J gene lost 8 bases, with 15 bases spanning the gap. The CDR3 loop reads CASSLPGMDEKLFF. The CDR3 nucleotides read TGTGCCAGCAGCCTCCCGGGGATGGACGAAAAACTGTTTTTT.

This clonotype has a count of ten or more. The chain is built from TRBV7-9 and TRBJ2-7; 7 positions agree with TRBD2. With V trimmed by 7 bases and J by 6 bases, 9 bases remained unmatched. Per the germline V gene, CDR1 is SEHNR and CDR2 is FQNEAQ (reference sequence). This CDR3 spans 13 amino acids. CDR3: CASTLGGSGEQYF. Here the CDR3 DNA reads TGTGCCAGCACTCTGGGAGGGAGTGGCGAGCAGTACTTC.

The chain is built from TRBV4-1 and TRBJ1-4; perhaps TRBD1 as D (6 bases). The V gene lost 0 bases and the J gene lost 8 bases, with 13 bases spanning the gap. The CDR3 spans 15 residues. Germline V gives CDR1 MGHRA, CDR2 YSYEKL. This CDR3 is CASSQEYRVGEKLFF. CDR3 DNA: TGCGCCAGCAGCCAAGAATACAGGGTGGGCGAAAAACTGTTTTTT.

This chain connects TRBV7-9 to TRBJ1-3; no clear D. Trimming pared 5 bases from V and 0 bases from J, leaving 14 bases between. Looked up from germline, CDR1 is SEHNR and CDR2 is FQNEAQ (reference sequence). This CDR3 has 16 amino acids. The CDR3 bases are TGTGCCAGCAGCGAGAGCCAGCAACTCTCTGGAAACACCATATATTTT. Translation gives CASSESQQLSGNTIYF.

The chain joins TRBV29-1 to TRBJ2-7, with D possibly matching TRBD1 (7 bases). V lost 7 bases, J lost 0 bases, and 10 bases lay in between. Germline V gene lookup returns CDR1 SQVTM and CDR2 ANQGSEA. CDR3 length: 12 residues. This CDR3 reads CSGGTDSYEQYF. The CDR3 DNA reads TGCAGCGGCGGGACAGACTCCTACGAGCAGTACTTC.

DNA of the CDR3: TGTGCCAGCAGCCAAGCCGTTCGGGACACCGATCTGGGCTACACCTTC. This translates into CASSQAVRDTDLGYTF. This chain uses TRBV7-9 with TRBJ1-2; D perhaps matches TRBD1 (6 bases). Deletions cut 5 bases from V and 8 bases from J, with 24 bases between. Germline loops: CDR1 SEHNR, CDR2 FQNEAQ (reference sequence). The CDR3 has 16 residues.

The table lists this clonotype with a few counts. This chain connects TRBV7-6 to TRBJ2-7; TRBD1 agrees at 8 bases. Germline V CDR1 and CDR2: SGHVS, FNYEAQ. V trimming: 6 bases; J trimming: 3 bases; junction bases outside the gene matches: 10. The CDR3 has 15 amino acids. In DNA, the CDR3 is TGTGCCAGCAGAAAGACAGGGGACGACAGCTACGAGCAGTACTTC. It translates to CASRKTGDDSYEQYF.

The CDR3 loop is CSVTSRETNQPQHF. The CDR3 DNA is TGCAGCGTCACGTCCAGGGAAACGAATCAGCCCCAGCATTTT. The V call is TRBV29-1, the J call TRBJ1-5; tentative D call: TRBD1 (5 bases). Between the trimmed V and J ends, which lost 6 bases and 4 bases, there was a span of 16 bases. CDR1 and CDR2 (germline): SQVTM, ANQGSEA. The CDR3 has 14 residues.

The chain joins TRBV7-3 to TRBJ2-5; 8 nucleotides agree with TRBD1. TRBJ2-1 matches the DNA end more closely, so the J call is doubtful. The CDR3 is 12 residues long. From germline, CDR1 is SGHTA and CDR2 FQGTGA. This CDR3 is CASSSTGDEQFF. The DNA for the CDR3 is TGTGCCAGCAGCTCGACAGGGGATGAGCAGTTCTTC.

Only one count was recorded for this clonotype. A read error may explain this, as a much larger clone is one base away. The chain couples TRBV2 to TRBJ2-7; possibly TRBD2 for D (6 bases). Trimming pared 2 bases from V and 6 bases from J, leaving 14 bases between. Germline V gives CDR1 SNHLY, CDR2 FYNNEI. This CDR3 contains 14 residues. The CDR3 is CASSESRERGEQYF. The DNA of the CDR3 is TGTGCCAGCAGTGAATCCCGGGAGAGGGGCGAGCAGTACTTC.

The rearrangement joins TRBV10-3 to TRBJ1-3, with TRBD1 identical over 8 bases. This CDR3 comprises 14 residues. The V gene end was trimmed by 4 bases and the J gene end by 2 bases; junction bases not matched to a gene: 1. Germline V gene sequence: CDR1 ENHRY, CDR2 SYGVKD. The CDR3 DNA is TGTGCCATCAGTGGGACAGGGCCTGGAAACACCATATATTTT. This sequence encodes CAISGTGPGNTIYF.

The rearrangement uses TRBV7-8 and TRBJ2-7; D is unresolved. Germline CDR1 reads SGHVS; CDR2 reads FQNEAQ. Trimming took off 0 bases at V and 0 bases at J, with 12 bases between the two ends. CDR3 length equals 16 residues. DNA of the CDR3: TGTGCCAGCAGCTTAGCGTTAGGTGGCAGCTCCTACGAGCAGTACTTC. Translating it yields CASSLALGGSSYEQYF.

The V and J genes are TRBV7-2 and TRBJ1-1, with D maybe TRBD1 (6 bases). Germline V lookup: CDR1 SGHTA, CDR2 FQGNSA. This CDR3 comprises 15 residues. Trimming took 6 bases from V and 0 from J, leaving 14 bases between them. The CDR3 protein is CASSGRGALNTEAFF. The CDR3 region has the DNA TGTGCCAGCAGTGGCAGGGGAGCCCTGAACACTGAAGCTTTCTTT.

The table lists this clonotype with a few counts. This rearrangement joins TRBV12-3 or TRBV12-4 to TRBJ1-3; a possible D gene is TRBD1 (5 bases). The ends were cut back, 1 base at V and 4 bases at J, with 11 bases in the middle. This CDR3 contains 15 residues. The CDR3 nucleotides read TGTGCCAGCAGTTTAGGCAGGGCAGGAGGAAACACCATATATTTT. Translating it yields CASSLGRAGGNTIYF.